The rows below give T cell receptor beta chains drawn from one sample of a study of OX40 agonist ivuxolimab in advanced cancers. Profiled with immunoSEQ multiplex PCR; TCRdb holds only in-frame clones, not every one. This table has fewer than 80,000 clones, roughly 87% appearing once. Here the sequenced sample was CD4+ or CD8+ T cells sorted from blood, taken in a trial of the OX40 agonist ivuxolimab. The receptors come from an adult with an advanced solid tumor such as melanoma, head and neck, liver or kidney cancer. Each CDR3 is given with its conserved first and last residue.

J gene,V gene,CDR3 protein
TRBJ1-5,TRBV28,CASSSRGTKQPQHF
TRBJ2-3,TRBV7-9,CASSGGRTDTQYF
TRBJ1-1,TRBV10-2,CASSEARRDRNTEAFF
TRBJ2-1,TRBV4-3,CASSQVLTSGASLGYNEQFF
TRBJ1-1,TRBV4-3,CASSQGNRFNTEAFF
TRBJ2-1,TRBV18,CASSPPGQGNEQFF
TRBJ2-7,TRBV7-2,CASSLGPGTGAEQYF
TRBJ2-2,TRBV18,CASSPPTGGNTGELFF
TRBJ1-6,TRBV18,CASSPTGGGNSPLHF
TRBJ1-4,TRBV4-1,CASSPFESGEKLFF
TRBJ1-1,TRBV7-2,CASSISGTGNTEAFF
TRBJ1-2,TRBV4-1,CASSQADRGTYGYTF
TRBJ1-2,TRBV19,CASHPQGRRGGGYTF
TRBJ1-2,TRBV30,CAWGTTGPIF
TRBJ1-2,TRBV6-1,CASSEMKDTAFYGYTF
TRBJ2-3,TRBV23-1,CAGRRQGIDTQYF
TRBJ1-3,TRBV5-1,CASSPWGAGNTIYF
TRBJ1-4,TRBV28,CASSFYQGVGEKLFF
TRBJ1-2,TRBV18,CASSPRQGRNYGYTF
TRBJ2-7,TRBV6-5,CASSYSSRPTLGEQYF
TRBJ2-7,TRBV18,CASSPPDSGSSYEQYF
TRBJ2-3,TRBV10-2,CASSEPDRGSDTQYF
TRBJ1-1,TRBV28,CASSTAGHPNTEAFF
TRBJ1-4,TRBV5-4,CASSKLTGTPNEKLFF
TRBJ1-3,TRBV7-2,CASSLGVLARGGNTIYF
TRBJ1-6,TRBV13,CASSLEAQGINSPLHF
TRBJ1-1,TRBV9,CASSVFGSGAEGLNTEAFF
TRBJ1-6,TRBV15,CATSRDTGTGSSPLHF
TRBJ1-4,TRBV18,CASSTNRGLNEKLFF
TRBJ2-7,TRBV6-5,CASRQGTYEQYF
TRBJ1-6,TRBV30,CACTSGTGGPFNSPLHF
TRBJ2-2,TRBV7-2,CASSLRPGGVGGELFF
TRBJ2-5,TRBV7-2,CASSSNLPGTTTGRETQYF
TRBJ2-1,TRBV14,CASSHRIYNEQFF
TRBJ2-7,TRBV30,CAWSMWGGEQYF
TRBJ1-4,TRBV7-8,CASSPDWGNEKLFF
TRBJ1-1,TRBV6-6,CASSRGEPNTEAFF
TRBJ1-4,TRBV5-1,CASSPSGGGTNEKLFF
TRBJ1-2,TRBV6-1,CASSSPNYGYTF
TRBJ1-2,TRBV29-1,CSVERPRGVANYGYTF
TRBJ2-3,TRBV6-1,CASSEGLHTDTQYF
TRBJ1-1,TRBV25-1,CASTGSGIVNTEAFF
TRBJ1-1,TRBV6-1,CASSGGRLGAFF
.,TRBV18,CASSGGTGVDEQYF
TRBJ1-3,TRBV29-1,CGARAGGNTIYF
TRBJ2-1,TRBV25-1,CASSVWSSYNEQFF
TRBJ1-1,TRBV15,CATSTVPGTEAFF
TRBJ1-6,TRBV6-5,CASSLHVSNSPLHF
TRBJ2-1,TRBV11-2,CASSSGLAGWGEQFF
TRBJ1-6,TRBV27,CASSYRGAEYNSALHF
TRBJ1-2,TRBV19,CASSKDGSYGYTF
TRBJ1-6,TRBV11-2,CASSFETGFRSPLHF